What follows are 7 T cell receptor beta chains derived from one specimen sequenced in a study of beta chain features in type 1 diabetes (dated by TCRdb to between 2018 and 2020). The library was built by means of the immunoSEQ multiplex PCR assay. The entire amount of isolated RNA was reverse transcribed using the High Capacity cDNA Reverse Transcription Kit, so the sequenced TCRB transcripts were expressed ones. TCRdb holds this immuneACCESS table with in-frame rearrangements only. Some clones are missing; in checked studies, unresolved V genes explain under half, and the rest has no known cause. The sample yields over 150,000 clones; about 9.3% were counted once. 0.5% of the sample is in the top ten clones. Their target antigens are unknown. The paper as a whole reports these results and caveats: In all four CD4+ subsets, TCRB CDR3 length was moderately but significantly shorter in type 1 diabetes patients.

Sequencing was performed on central memory CD4+ T cells from blood. These receptors originate from a man under 40 with type 1 diabetes.

This clone was counted a few times. The V gene is TRBV6-5, the J gene TRBJ2-3; D gene unclear. Germline CDR1 and CDR2: MNHEY and SVGAGI. The CDR3 length is 14 residues. The ends were cut back, 8 bases at V and 1 base at J, with 13 bases in the middle. As DNA, the CDR3 is TGTGCCAGCCAGGCCCGTTGGGGCACAGATACGCAGTATTTT. Residues: CASQARWGTDTQYF.

This clone was observed a few times. J is TRBJ2-7 and V is TRBV11-2, with D hard to call. The V gene's germline CDR1 is SGHAT and CDR2 FQNNGV. Trimming took off 5 bases at V and 3 bases at J, with 8 bases between the two ends. The CDR3 length is 12 residues. The CDR3 sequence is CASSLDNYEQYF. CDR3 DNA: TGTGCCAGCAGCCTCGACAACTACGAGCAGTACTTC.

The V call is TRBV6-5, the J call TRBJ2-1; D might be TRBD1 (6 bases). V shed 6 bases and J shed 6 bases, with 15 bases lying between them. The germline CDR1 and CDR2 sequences are MNHEY and SVGAGI. The CDR3 loop spans 14 amino acids. The CDR3 protein is CASRRQAHRNEQFF. CDR3 DNA: TGTGCCAGCAGACGACAGGCCCATCGCAATGAGCAGTTCTTC.

This clone was seen more than once but under ten times. The chain recombines TRBV19 with TRBJ1-1; D gene ambiguous. Trimming took off 7 bases at V and 0 bases at J, with 9 bases between the two ends. Germline values: CDR1 LNHDA, CDR2 SQIVND (reference sequence). The CDR3 extends over 13 amino acids. CDR3 sequence (DNA): TGTGCCAGTACCGGGGTGCTGAACACTGAAGCTTTCTTT. Protein sequence: CASTGVLNTEAFF.

V gene TRBV28 combines with J gene TRBJ1-5; D is unclear. This CDR3 is built from 15 residues. V was clipped by 1 base and J by 9 bases, with 16 bases between them. CDR1 and CDR2 from the germline V gene are MDHEN and SYDVKM. The DNA for the CDR3 is TGTGCCAGCAGTTTATCCGCAGGTAGCGTGCGGCCCCAGCATTTT. Amino acids: CASSLSAGSVRPQHF.

In this sample, this clone turned up a few times. The V and J genes are TRBV5-4 and TRBJ2-2; perhaps TRBD2 as D (6 bases). Between the trimmed V and J ends, which lost 4 bases and 0 bases, there was a span of 13 bases. The CDR3 consists of 16 residues. Germline V gene lookup returns CDR1 SGHNT and CDR2 YYREEE (reference sequence). The CDR3 nucleotides read TGTGCCAGCAGCCCGGGACTGATCGCGAACACCGGGGAGCTGTTTTTT. It translates to CASSPGLIANTGELFF.

This clone turned up a few times. The chain combines TRBV28 with TRBJ1-4; 9 bases are a match to TRBD1. The CDR3 has 14 amino acids. Losses at the gene ends were 4 bases for V and 7 bases for J; bases not matched to a gene: 4. Germline V CDR1 and CDR2: MDHEN, SYDVKM. The CDR3 coding sequence is TGTGCCAGCAGTTCCGGGACAGGGCCTGAAAAACTGTTTTTT. Amino acids: CASSSGTGPEKLFF.